The T cell receptor beta chain under discussion was sequenced for a study of early T cells in non-severe SARS-CoV-2 infection. Overall study context: Sequencing of bulk RNA from unsorted whole blood was done, without chain pairing.

This CDR3 comprises 16 residues. The V end lost 1 base, the J end lost 1 base, and 14 bases lay between the germline ends. Germline V gene data show CDR1 as SQVTM and CDR2 as ANQGSEA. Individually, cDNA molecules had unique molecular identifiers attached to them. TCRdb reprocessed the 5' RACE reads via MiXCR and lists one record per CDR3 protein. The sample comprises over 30,000 distinct CDR3 sequences, over 5% of which are singletons, and about 6.1% rests with the top ten. This clonotype appeared many times. Its antigen is not identified. Study findings and constraints: Matches to VDJdb favored anti-spike CD8 responses and missed private and CD4 specificities.

This clonotype was sampled from an adult who was a healthcare worker with PCR-confirmed SARS-CoV-2 infection or an uninfected control (not recorded which). Sequencing used whole blood, obtained at baseline. The gene calls are TRBV29-1 and TRBJ2-1; D gene ambiguous. Written as DNA, the CDR3 is TGCAGCGTTGAAGTCCCCTTCCTATTATCCTACAATGAGCAGTTCTTC. This codes for CSVEVPFLLSYNEQFF.